This T cell receptor (beta chain) appears in the sequencing data of a study of blood T cell repertoires in COVID-19. Study overall: From T cells, B-cell-depleted T cells, or PBMCs came the material, which was cDNA or gDNA.

The method was immunoSEQ multiplex PCR; TCRdb's version includes in-frame clones alone and lacks a portion of them. Of under 350,000 clones listed, 75% to 90% are singletons. Per germline, CDR1 SGHTA and CDR2 FQGNSA. V dropped 0 bases and J dropped 1 base, with 6 bases sitting between them. This CDR3 has 14 amino acids. Donors were grouped by their self-reported clinical history. The sequenced sample was PBMCs or T cells enriched from blood (not recorded which). This TCR was recovered from a woman in her forties who had recovered from COVID-19. The chain employs TRBV7-2 and TRBJ1-1; D is perhaps TRBD1 (5 bases). The CDR3 DNA reads TGTGCCAGCAGCTTAGCCCAGGGGAACACTGAAGCTTTCTTT. Amino acid sequence: CASSLAQGNTEAFF.